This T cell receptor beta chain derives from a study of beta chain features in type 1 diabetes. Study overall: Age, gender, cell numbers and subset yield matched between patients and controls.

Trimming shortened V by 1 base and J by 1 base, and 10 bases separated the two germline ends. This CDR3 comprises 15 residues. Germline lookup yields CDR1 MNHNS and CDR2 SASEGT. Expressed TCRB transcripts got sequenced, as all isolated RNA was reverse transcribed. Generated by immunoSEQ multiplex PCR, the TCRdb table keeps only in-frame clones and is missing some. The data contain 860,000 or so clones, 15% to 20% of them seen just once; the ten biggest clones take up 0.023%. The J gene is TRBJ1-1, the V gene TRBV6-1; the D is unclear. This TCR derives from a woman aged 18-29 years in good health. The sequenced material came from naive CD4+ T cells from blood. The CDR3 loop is CASSEGVRRNTEAFF. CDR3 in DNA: TGTGCCAGCAGTGAAGGAGTTAGGCGGAACACTGAAGCTTTCTTT.